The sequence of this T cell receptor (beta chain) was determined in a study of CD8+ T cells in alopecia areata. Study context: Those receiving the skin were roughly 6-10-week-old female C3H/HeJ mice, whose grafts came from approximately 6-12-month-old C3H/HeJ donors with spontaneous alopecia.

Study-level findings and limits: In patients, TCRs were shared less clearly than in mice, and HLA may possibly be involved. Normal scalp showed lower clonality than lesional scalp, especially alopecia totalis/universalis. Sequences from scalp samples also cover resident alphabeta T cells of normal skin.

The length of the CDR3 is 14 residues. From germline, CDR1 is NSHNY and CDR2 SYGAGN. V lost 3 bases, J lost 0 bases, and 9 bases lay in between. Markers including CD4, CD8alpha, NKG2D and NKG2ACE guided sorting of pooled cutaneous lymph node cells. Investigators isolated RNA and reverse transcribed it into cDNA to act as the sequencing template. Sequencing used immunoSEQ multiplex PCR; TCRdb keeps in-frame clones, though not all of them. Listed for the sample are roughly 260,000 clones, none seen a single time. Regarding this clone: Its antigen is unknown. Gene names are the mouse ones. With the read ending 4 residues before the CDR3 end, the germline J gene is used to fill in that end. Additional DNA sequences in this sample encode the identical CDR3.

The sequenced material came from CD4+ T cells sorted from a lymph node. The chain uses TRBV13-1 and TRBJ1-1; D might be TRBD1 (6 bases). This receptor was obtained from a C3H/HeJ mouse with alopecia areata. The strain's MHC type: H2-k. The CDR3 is CASSGGQTNTEVFF. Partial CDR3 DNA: TGTGCCAGCAGTGGGGGACAAACAAACACA.